This T cell receptor beta chain is from a study of blood T cell repertoires in COVID-19. CDR3 length: 18 residues. This clone came up once. Here immunoSEQ multiplex PCR was the method, and the copy in TCRdb shows in-frame clones only, minus some. In the table there are around 100,000 clones, 70% to 80% of which are singletons. This receptor was taken from a man between 70 and 80 years old with active or convalescent COVID-19. The chain recombines TRBV21-1 with TRBJ1-4; the table's TRBD1 call for D was not verified on the DNA. TRBV21-1 is given as a pseudogene. Sample: peripheral blood. The CDR3 sequence: CASSKALGQGSTNEKLFF. CDR3 DNA: TGTGCCAGCAGCAAAGCGCTGGGACAGGGATCAACTAATGAAAAACTGTTTTTT.